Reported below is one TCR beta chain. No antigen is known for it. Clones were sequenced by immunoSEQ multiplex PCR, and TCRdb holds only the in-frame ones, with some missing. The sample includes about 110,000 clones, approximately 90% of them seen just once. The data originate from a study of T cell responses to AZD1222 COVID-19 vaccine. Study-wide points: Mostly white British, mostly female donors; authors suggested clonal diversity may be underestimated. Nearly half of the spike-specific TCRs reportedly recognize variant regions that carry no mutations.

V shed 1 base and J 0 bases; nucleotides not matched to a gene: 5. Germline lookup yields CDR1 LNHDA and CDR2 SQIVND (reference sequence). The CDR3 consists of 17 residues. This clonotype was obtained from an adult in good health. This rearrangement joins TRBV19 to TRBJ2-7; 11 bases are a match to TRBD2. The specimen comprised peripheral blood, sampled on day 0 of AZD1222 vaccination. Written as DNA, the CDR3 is TGTGCCAGTAGTATAGCGACTAGCGGGATAAGCTCCTACGAGCAGTACTTC. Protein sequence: CASSIATSGISSYEQYF.